The rows below give T cell receptor beta chains drawn from one sample of a study of Graves' ophthalmopathy and Graves' hyperthyroidism. One entry per CDR3 protein results from TCRdb running MiXCR on the multiplex PCR reads. The table lists about 660,000 distinct CDR3 sequences, about 41% of them singletons. Sequencing was done on a sample of peripheral blood. The receptor set was obtained from an adult man with Graves' ophthalmopathy. The CDR3 runs from the conserved cysteine through the conserved F or W. A D gene is named only where the DNA matches it firmly. Only part of the rows carry a size: once, few, many, or a class if the clone is expanded.

abundance: many; d_gene: TRBD1; v_gene: TRBV2; j_gene: TRBJ2-7; CDR3aa: CASSDWDRIYEQYF; CDR3nt: TGTGCCAGCAGTGACTGGGACAGAATCTACGAGCAGTACTTC
abundance: -; d_gene: TRBD1; v_gene: TRBV10-3; j_gene: TRBJ2-3; CDR3aa: CASSGGTGPPDTQYF; CDR3nt: TGTGCCAGCAGTGGGGGGACAGGGCCTCCAGATACGCAGTATTTT
abundance: many; d_gene: -; v_gene: TRBV7-9; j_gene: TRBJ1-6; CDR3aa: CASSLNSPLHF; CDR3nt: TGTGCCAGCAGCTTGAATTCACCCCTCCACTTT
abundance: many; d_gene: -; v_gene: TRBV15; j_gene: TRBJ2-5; CDR3aa: CATSRAGYKETQYF; CDR3nt: TGTGCCACCAGCAGAGCTGGCTACAAAGAGACCCAGTACTTC
abundance: few; d_gene: TRBD1; v_gene: TRBV7-2; j_gene: TRBJ1-2; CDR3aa: CASSLGGGGDGYTF; CDR3nt: TGTGCCAGCAGCTTAGGTGGAGGGGGCGATGGCTACACCTTC
abundance: -; d_gene: -; v_gene: TRBV24-1; j_gene: TRBJ1-3; CDR3aa: CATSEPSGRSTIYF; CDR3nt: TGTGCCACCAGTGAACCTAGCGGGAGGAGCACCATATATTTT
abundance: -; d_gene: -; v_gene: TRBV10-3; j_gene: TRBJ1-1; CDR3aa: CAISESGPRFTEAFF; CDR3nt: TGTGCCATCAGTGAGTCGGGGCCTCGTTTTACTGAAGCTTTCTTT
abundance: many; d_gene: -; v_gene: TRBV5-1; j_gene: TRBJ2-7; CDR3aa: CASSLELRREQYF; CDR3nt: TGCGCCAGCAGCTTGGAACTGAGGCGCGAGCAGTACTTC
abundance: many; d_gene: -; v_gene: TRBV19; j_gene: TRBJ1-1; CDR3aa: CASSPTVNTEAFF; CDR3nt: TGTGCCAGCAGTCCGACAGTGAACACTGAAGCTTTCTTT
abundance: -; d_gene: TRBD1; v_gene: TRBV7-2; j_gene: TRBJ2-5; CDR3aa: CASSLALGTGGAETQYF; CDR3nt: TGTGCCAGCAGCTTAGCTTTAGGGACAGGGGGCGCAGAGACCCAGTACTTC
abundance: once; d_gene: TRBD1; v_gene: TRBV15; j_gene: TRBJ1-5; CDR3aa: CATQKGDREYQPQHF; CDR3nt: TGTGCCACCCAGAAGGGGGACAGGGAGTATCAGCCCCAGCATTTT
abundance: many; d_gene: -; v_gene: TRBV19; j_gene: TRBJ1-5; CDR3aa: CASTRDTIAHQPQHF; CDR3nt: TGTGCCAGTACTAGGGACACCATTGCACATCAGCCCCAGCATTTT
abundance: -; d_gene: TRBD1; v_gene: TRBV29-1; j_gene: TRBJ2-5; CDR3aa: CSVEWGQGVWETQYF; CDR3nt: TGCAGCGTTGAATGGGGGCAGGGGGTTTGGGAGACCCAGTACTTC
abundance: few; d_gene: TRBD1; v_gene: TRBV7-2; j_gene: TRBJ1-5; CDR3aa: CASSPPGQGVYQPQHF; CDR3nt: TGTGCCAGCAGCCCGCCGGGACAGGGGGTTTATCAGCCCCAGCATTTT
abundance: -; d_gene: -; v_gene: TRBV5-1; j_gene: TRBJ1-1; CDR3aa: CASSFAGPLDTEAFF; CDR3nt: TGCGCCAGCAGCTTCGCGGGCCCCCTGGACACTGAAGCTTTCTTT
abundance: -; d_gene: TRBD1; v_gene: TRBV29-1; j_gene: TRBJ1-1; CDR3aa: CSETGGGTEAFF; CDR3nt: TGCAGCGAGACAGGGGGCGGAACTGAAGCTTTCTTT
abundance: -; d_gene: -; v_gene: TRBV7-3; j_gene: TRBJ2-7; CDR3aa: CASSLTTQGF; CDR3nt: TGTGCCAGCAGCTTAACTACGCAGGGCTTC
abundance: -; d_gene: -; v_gene: TRBV19; j_gene: TRBJ2-6; CDR3aa: CASIGQGANVLTF; CDR3nt: TGTGCCAGTATCGGACAGGGGGCCAACGTCCTGACTTTC
abundance: -; d_gene: TRBD1; v_gene: TRBV6-2/TRBV6-3; j_gene: TRBJ1-2; CDR3aa: CASRSGQLYGYTF; CDR3nt: TGTGCCAGCAGGTCGGGACAGCTCTATGGCTACACCTTC
abundance: many; d_gene: -; v_gene: TRBV9; j_gene: TRBJ1-6; CDR3aa: CASSSKAGATSPLHF; CDR3nt: TGTGCCAGCAGCTCCAAGGCGGGGGCGACTTCACCCCTCCACTTT
abundance: -; d_gene: -; v_gene: TRBV15; j_gene: TRBJ1-6; CDR3aa: CATSRVTVSSSNSPFHF; CDR3nt: TGTGCCACCAGCAGAGTGACCGTCAGCTCCTCTAATTCACCCTTCCACTTT
abundance: many; d_gene: TRBD2; v_gene: TRBV7-2; j_gene: TRBJ2-7; CDR3aa: CASSLTVAGNYEQYF; CDR3nt: TGTGCCAGCAGCCTCACGGTAGCGGGAAACTACGAGCAGTACTTC
abundance: -; d_gene: -; v_gene: TRBV2; j_gene: TRBJ1-2; CDR3aa: CASSGAGTNLNYGYTF; CDR3nt: TGTGCCAGCAGTGGGGCCGGGACAAATCTAAACTATGGCTACACCTTC
abundance: many; d_gene: -; v_gene: TRBV15; j_gene: TRBJ1-3; CDR3aa: CATSRGGGSGNTIYF; CDR3nt: TGTGCCACCAGCAGAGGGGGGGGCTCTGGAAACACCATATATTTT
abundance: -; d_gene: TRBD2; v_gene: TRBV25-1; j_gene: TRBJ2-1; CDR3aa: CASSAGTSGGEQFF; CDR3nt: TGTGCCAGCAGCGCGGGGACTAGCGGGGGTGAGCAGTTCTTC
abundance: -; d_gene: -; v_gene: TRBV11-1; j_gene: TRBJ1-6; CDR3aa: CARSPDGSRLTLHF; CDR3nt: TGTGCTAGGTCCCCGGACGGTTCGAGGCTGACCCTCCACTTT
abundance: many; d_gene: -; v_gene: TRBV25-1; j_gene: TRBJ1-1; CDR3aa: CASSDRKTEAFF; CDR3nt: TGTGCCAGCAGTGACAGGAAGACTGAAGCTTTCTTT
abundance: many; d_gene: TRBD1; v_gene: TRBV9; j_gene: TRBJ2-7; CDR3aa: CASSAPGTGPYEQYF; CDR3nt: TGTGCCAGCAGCGCCCCTGGGACAGGGCCCTACGAGCAGTACTTC
abundance: -; d_gene: TRBD2; v_gene: TRBV6-1; j_gene: TRBJ2-7; CDR3aa: CASSYSGGGASYEQYF; CDR3nt: TGTGCCAGCAGTTACTCCGGCGGGGGGGCCAGTTACGAGCAGTACTTC
abundance: many; d_gene: TRBD2; v_gene: TRBV7-8; j_gene: TRBJ2-2; CDR3aa: CASSPLAGGRTGELFF; CDR3nt: TGTGCCAGCAGCCCTCTAGCGGGAGGCCGGACCGGGGAGCTGTTTTTT
abundance: many; d_gene: TRBD1; v_gene: TRBV19; j_gene: TRBJ1-6; CDR3aa: CASTPGQNPRALHF; CDR3nt: TGTGCCAGTACCCCGGGACAGAACCCTCGTGCCCTCCACTTT
abundance: many; d_gene: -; v_gene: TRBV4-2; j_gene: TRBJ2-7; CDR3aa: CASSQGAEQYF; CDR3nt: TGTGCCAGCAGCCAAGGGGCAGAGCAGTACTTC
abundance: few; d_gene: TRBD2; v_gene: TRBV12-3/TRBV12-4; j_gene: TRBJ2-7; CDR3aa: CASSLAPLAGGDYEQYF; CDR3nt: TGTGCCAGCAGTTTAGCTCCTCTAGCGGGAGGGGATTACGAGCAGTACTTC
abundance: once; d_gene: -; v_gene: TRBV29-1; j_gene: TRBJ1-1; CDR3aa: CSVETSGAEAFF; CDR3nt: TGCAGCGTTGAGACTAGCGGGGCTGAAGCTTTCTTT
abundance: -; d_gene: -; v_gene: TRBV15; j_gene: TRBJ1-2; CDR3aa: CATSKGPGRGLNYGYTF; CDR3nt: TGTGCCACCAGCAAAGGCCCCGGCAGGGGTCTTAACTATGGCTACACCTTC
abundance: -; d_gene: TRBD1; v_gene: TRBV10-3; j_gene: TRBJ2-7; CDR3aa: CASSYSGGTGDSYEQYF; CDR3nt: TGTGCCAGCAGTTACTCGGGGGGGACAGGGGACTCCTACGAGCAGTACTTC
abundance: -; d_gene: -; v_gene: TRBV4-1; j_gene: TRBJ1-2; CDR3aa: CASSRSVHYGYTF; CDR3nt: TGCGCCAGCAGCCGATCAGTGCACTATGGCTACACCTTC
abundance: once; d_gene: -; v_gene: TRBV19; j_gene: TRBJ1-5; CDR3aa: CASSIVTVDSNQPQHF; CDR3nt: TGTGCCAGTAGTATAGTCACAGTCGATAGCAATCAGCCCCAGCATTTT
abundance: -; d_gene: TRBD2; v_gene: TRBV7-2; j_gene: TRBJ2-7; CDR3aa: CASSSLTSWGYEQYF; CDR3nt: TGTGCCAGCAGCTCTCTGACTAGCTGGGGCTACGAGCAGTACTTC
abundance: -; d_gene: TRBD1; v_gene: TRBV7-2; j_gene: TRBJ2-5; CDR3aa: CASSPGTGAGGETQYF; CDR3nt: TGTGCCAGCAGCCCCGGGACAGGGGCCGGCGGCGAGACCCAGTACTTC
abundance: few; d_gene: TRBD1; v_gene: TRBV3-1; j_gene: TRBJ1-2; CDR3aa: CASSQGLQGDGYTF; CDR3nt: TGTGCCAGCAGCCAAGGATTACAGGGGGATGGCTACACCTTC
abundance: many; d_gene: -; v_gene: TRBV6-5; j_gene: TRBJ2-6; CDR3aa: CASSYSGGGANVLTF; CDR3nt: TGTGCCAGCAGTTACTCAGGGGGTGGGGCCAACGTCCTGACTTTC
abundance: many; d_gene: -; v_gene: TRBV7-2; j_gene: TRBJ2-7; CDR3aa: CASSEGLSGTYEQYF; CDR3nt: TGTGCCAGCAGCGAGGGACTCAGCGGTACCTACGAGCAGTACTTC
abundance: -; d_gene: -; v_gene: TRBV7-2; j_gene: TRBJ2-1; CDR3aa: CASSLDFEQFF; CDR3nt: TGTGCCAGCAGCTTAGACTTTGAGCAGTTCTTC
abundance: many; d_gene: -; v_gene: TRBV29-1; j_gene: TRBJ2-6; CDR3aa: CSVAEANVLTF; CDR3nt: TGCAGCGTAGCGGAAGCCAACGTCCTGACTTTC
abundance: -; d_gene: TRBD1; v_gene: TRBV9; j_gene: TRBJ1-2; CDR3aa: CASSMGQGAYGYTF; CDR3nt: TGTGCCAGCAGCATGGGACAGGGTGCCTATGGCTACACCTTC